The 22 T cell receptor beta chains reported below all come from one sample, sequenced in a study of T cell changes during pregnancy in multiple sclerosis (dated by TCRdb to the late 2010s). Libraries were built with the immunoSEQ multiplex PCR assay. This is the immuneACCESS table as TCRdb keeps it, with only in-frame sequences that have V and J called. A part of the clones is gone; compared with another copy, unresolved V genes explain less than half, and the rest is unexplained. The sample yields about 55,000 clones; 85% to 90% were counted once. The top ten clones comprise approximately 0.6% of the sample. This sample comprised CD4+ T cells from peripheral blood mononuclear cells, obtained in the first trimester of pregnancy. The receptors here all came from a female donor with multiple sclerosis, enrolled in a pregnancy study.

The CDR3, as DNA: TGTGCCAGCTCACCACATGAGCGGGGGGAGCAGTTCTTC. Translating it yields CASSPHERGEQFF. J is TRBJ2-1 and V is TRBV18, with TRBD2 identical over 8 bases. The CDR3 length is 13 residues. CDR1 KGHSH and CDR2 LQKENI come from the germline V gene. The J segment lost 10 bases and the V segment lost 1 base, leaving 3 bases of the junction unmatched.

This chain uses TRBV6-5 with TRBJ2-5; possible D gene TRBD1, 5 bases. The V gene's germline CDR1 is MNHEY and CDR2 SVGAGI. CDR3 size: 12 residues. Trimming shortened V by 7 bases and J by 7 bases, and 13 bases separated the two germline ends. The CDR3: CASTQGFGTQYF. Written as DNA, the CDR3 is TGTGCCAGCACCCAGGGTTTCGGGACCCAGTACTTC.

The chain carries TRBV27 and TRBJ1-2; 8 positions match TRBD1. Germline V gives CDR1 MNHEY, CDR2 SMNVEV (reference sequence). The CDR3 totals 16 residues. Germline trimming cut 3 bases from V and 6 bases from J; bases unmatched to any gene: 12. Written as DNA, the CDR3 is TGTGCCAGCAGTTTTAGAATCCCGGACAGGGACCATGGCTACACCTTC. Translated: CASSFRIPDRDHGYTF.

This rearrangement joins TRBV11-3 to TRBJ1-2; perhaps TRBD1 as D (6 bases). The CDR3 length is 14 residues. The germline CDR1 and CDR2 sequences are SGHNT and YENEEA. Between the trimmed V and J ends, which lost 5 bases and 0 bases, there was a span of 10 bases. CDR3 protein: CASSTGFPNYGYTF. The CDR3 region has the DNA TGTGCCAGCAGCACAGGGTTCCCTAACTATGGCTACACCTTC.

The rearrangement uses TRBV11-3 and TRBJ1-1; 7 bases match TRBD1. Per germline, CDR1 SGHNT and CDR2 YENEEA. This CDR3 is built from 12 residues. With 5 bases clipped from V and 6 bases from J, the junction kept 3 bases outside the gene matches. CDR3 DNA sequence: TGTGCCAGCAGCGGAGGGACAGCTGAAGCTTTCTTT. Translating gives CASSGGTAEAFF.

The genes are TRBV5-1 and TRBJ1-1; maybe TRBD1 (5 bases). V was cut by 5 bases and J by 0 bases, with 17 bases left in between. The CDR3 runs 16 residues. CDR1 is SGHRS and CDR2 is YFSETQ in the germline V gene. CDR3 protein: CASRIIGGGMNTEAFF. The CDR3 nucleotides read TGCGCCAGCAGAATTATCGGTGGGGGGATGAACACTGAAGCTTTCTTT.

This rearrangement joins TRBV19 to TRBJ2-7; 11 positions agree with TRBD1. After removal of 6 bases from V and 3 bases from J, the junction contained 10 bases not matched to a gene. The CDR3 has 16 residues. Germline V gene sequence: CDR1 LNHDA, CDR2 SQIVND (reference sequence). CDR3 DNA: TGTGCCAGTAGCCCGACCCGGACAGGGGGCGGCTACGAGCAGTACTTC. It is translated as CASSPTRTGGGYEQYF.

The rearrangement links TRBV11-3 to TRBJ2-5, with 10 bases lining up with TRBD2. Germline assignment: CDR1 SGHNT and CDR2 YENEEA. The CDR3 is made up of 15 amino acids. V lost 2 bases and J lost 1; bases outside the gene matches: 1. As DNA, the CDR3 is TGTGCCAGCAGCTTACTAGCGGGGGTCCAAGAGACCCAGTACTTC. It codes for CASSLLAGVQETQYF.

The rearrangement uses TRBV20-1 and TRBJ2-4; 8 bases are shared with TRBD1. After removal of 5 bases from V and 7 bases from J, the junction contained 1 base not matched to a gene. CDR1 and CDR2 from the germline V gene are DFQATT and SNEGSKA (reference sequence). CDR3 size: 11 residues. The CDR3 sequence: CSARQGNIQYF. CDR3 coding DNA: TGCAGTGCTCGACAGGGGAACATTCAGTACTTC.

The V gene is TRBV6-1, the J gene TRBJ1-3; no reliable D call. Trimming took off 3 bases at V and 2 bases at J, with 8 bases between the two ends. The germline V gene has CDR1 MNHNS and CDR2 SASEGT. The CDR3 loop spans 14 amino acids. This CDR3 is CASSDAAAGNTIYF. DNA for the CDR3: TGTGCCAGCAGTGATGCGGCGGCTGGAAACACCATATATTTT.

This clone was observed a single time. The gene calls are TRBV6-5 and TRBJ2-5; tentative D call: TRBD2 (6 bases). With 6 bases removed from V and 9 bases from J, the gap between germline ends came to 20 bases. The germline gives CDR1 MNHEY, CDR2 SVGAGI. The CDR3 contains 14 residues. In nucleotides, the CDR3 is TGTGCCAGCAGACCTCCGGGACTCCCCGGGGCCCAGTACTTC. Residues: CASRPPGLPGAQYF.

This rearrangement joins TRBV5-1 to TRBJ2-2; a possible D gene is TRBD2 (7 bases). V was clipped by 4 bases and J by 1 base, with 14 bases between them. The germline CDR1 and CDR2 sequences are SGHRS and YFSETQ. The CDR3 runs to 16 residues. The CDR3: CASSSGDTLNTGELFF. The CDR3 region has the DNA TGCGCCAGCAGCAGCGGGGACACCCTGAACACCGGGGAGCTGTTTTTT. Using reference TRBV5-1 and TRBJ2-2 for the parts outside the CDR3, the full variable domain is KAGVTQTPRYLIKTRGQQVTLSCSPISGHRSVSWYQQTPGQGLQFLFEYFSETQRNKGNFPGRFSGRQFSNSRSEMNVSTLELGDSALYLCASSSGDTLNTGELFFGEGSRLTVL.

V is TRBV9 and J is TRBJ2-1, with 12 bases matching TRBD2. The CDR3 contains 17 residues. The trim removed 2 bases at V and 1 base at J, leaving 4 bases unmatched. From germline, CDR1 is SGDLS and CDR2 YYNGEE. The CDR3 region has the DNA TGTGCCAGCAGCGTTCGGACTAGCGGGATGTCCTACAATGAGCAGTTCTTC. It codes for CASSVRTSGMSYNEQFF.

The genes are TRBV9 and TRBJ2-2; 7 bases map to TRBD1. V lost 2 bases and J lost 8; bases outside the gene matches: 12. This CDR3 is built from 16 residues. The V gene's germline CDR1 is SGDLS and CDR2 YYNGEE. The CDR3 reads CASSVVRDRNRGELFF. The CDR3 nucleotides are TGTGCCAGCAGCGTTGTAAGGGACAGAAACCGGGGGGAGCTGTTTTTT.

CDR3: CATSRDRLRVGQPQHF. Written as DNA, the CDR3 is TGTGCCACCAGCAGAGATCGCCTGAGGGTTGGTCAGCCCCAGCATTTT. The chain has TRBV15 and TRBJ1-5; D unclear. This CDR3 is 16 amino acids long. Trimming took 0 bases from V and 6 from J, leaving 15 bases between them. Germline V gives CDR1 LNHNV, CDR2 YYDKDF (reference sequence).

The J gene is TRBJ2-3, the V gene TRBV29-1; TRBD1 might be the D (6 bases). Germline CDR1 is SQVTM and CDR2 is ANQGSEA. Trimming shortened V by 4 bases and J by 2 bases, and 10 bases separated the two germline ends. The CDR3 length is 13 residues. CDR3 in amino acids: CSVGGTLTDTQYF. CDR3 sequence (DNA): TGCAGCGTTGGAGGGACACTCACAGATACGCAGTATTTT.

The V gene is TRBV4-2, the J gene TRBJ2-2; TRBD2 matches 7 bases. Germline values: CDR1 LGHNA, CDR2 YNFKEQ. V was clipped by 0 bases and J by 5 bases; unmatched bases: 6. The length of the CDR3 is 16 residues. CDR3 loop: CASSQEASGGTGELFF. The CDR3 DNA reads TGTGCCAGCAGCCAAGAAGCTAGCGGTGGTACCGGGGAGCTGTTTTTT.

This chain connects TRBV28 to TRBJ2-7; the match to TRBD2 covers 14 bases. This CDR3 has 15 amino acids. Unmatched junction bases numbered 9, after V lost 6 bases and J lost 8 bases. CDR1 is MDHEN and CDR2 is SYDVKM in the germline V gene. The CDR3 DNA reads TGTGCCAGCAGCCGAGGGACTAGCGGGAGTGGTAAGCAGTACTTC. Translation: CASSRGTSGSGKQYF.

This chain joins TRBV9 and TRBJ2-1; 9 nucleotides match TRBD2. CDR1 and CDR2 (germline): SGDLS, YYNGEE. CDR3 length: 15 amino acids. The V segment lost 2 bases and the J segment 4 bases; nucleotides outside the gene matches: 4. The CDR3 is CASSVSGSLYNEQFF. The CDR3, as DNA: TGTGCCAGCAGCGTTAGCGGGAGTCTATACAATGAGCAGTTCTTC.

The V call is TRBV7-9, the J call TRBJ1-2; 9 nucleotides align to TRBD1. This CDR3 is 16 amino acids long. In germline, CDR1 is SEHNR, CDR2 FQNEAQ (reference sequence). The V segment lost 1 base and the J segment 9 bases; nucleotides outside the gene matches: 12. The DNA of the CDR3 is TGTGCCAGCAGCTTAGGTCCCAGGGGACAGGGTCCAAGCTACACCTTC. It specifies CASSLGPRGQGPSYTF.

J is TRBJ1-3 and V is TRBV5-6; D perhaps matches TRBD1 (5 bases). CDR1 is SGHDT, CDR2 YYEEEE, per germline. This CDR3 is built from 15 residues. The V gene lost 6 bases and the J gene lost 3 bases, with 16 bases spanning the gap. The CDR3 is CASTPGVRRGNTIYF. The CDR3 DNA reads TGTGCCAGCACCCCGGGGGTTCGGCGTGGAAACACCATATATTTT. The variable domain in full, with the rest retrieved from reference TRBV5-6 and TRBJ1-3, is DAGVTQSPTHLIKTRGQQVTLRCSPKSGHDTVSWYQQALGQGPQFIFQYYEEEERQRGNFPDRFSGHQFPNYSSELNVNALLLGDSALYLCASTPGVRRGNTIYFGEGSWLTVV.

There are a few counts of this clone. The chain carries TRBV5-1 and TRBJ2-4; TRBD1 aligns across 7 bases. J lost 4 bases, V lost 5 bases, and 6 bases had no gene match. Germline V gene data show CDR1 as SGHRS and CDR2 as YFSETQ. CDR3 size: 14 residues. The CDR3 reads CASSPGQAKNIQYF. CDR3 nucleotide sequence: TGCGCCAGCAGTCCCGGACAGGCTAAAAACATTCAGTACTTC.